One T cell receptor (beta chain) is described in this entry. Its antigen is not known. The data derive from a study of response to subunit inactivated influenza vaccine. Broader study findings: Few new T cells, the authors suggested, are recruited by each seasonal influenza vaccination.

MiXCR, run by TCRdb on the RT-PCR reads, gives a single entry per CDR3 protein. Counted here are about 800,000 distinct CDR3 sequences, around 21% occurring once; the ten biggest clones make up around 9.6%. The V and J ends lost 3 bases and 5 bases, in that order; junction bases with no gene match: 7. The CDR3 runs 16 residues. Germline assignment: CDR1 SGHRS and CDR2 YFSETQ. This receptor was obtained from a man aged 45-65 years who received an inactivated influenza vaccine. The chain joins TRBV5-1 to TRBJ2-1; 11 bases align to TRBD2. This specimen was PBMCs from blood, taken 5 days after vaccination. CDR3 DNA: TGCGCCAGCAGCTACGATAGCGGGGGGGCCCACAATGAGCAGTTCTTC. Translated, it gives CASSYDSGGAHNEQFF. Looking up the rest from reference TRBV5-1 and TRBJ2-1 gives the full variable domain: KAGVTQTPRYLIKTRGQQVTLSCSPISGHRSVSWYQQTPGQGLQFLFEYFSETQRNKGNFPGRFSGRQFSNSRSEMNVSTLELGDSALYLCASSYDSGGAHNEQFFGPGTRLTVL.